This T cell receptor (beta chain) was obtained from a study of T cells after posttransplantation cyclophosphamide. Notes on the study in general: Donor CD8+ memory clones often dominated recipient blood repertoires at later times. After PTCy, TRB diversity resembled that of CNI/methotrexate controls.

This clone was found many times. Its antigen is not known. Cyclophosphamide on days +3 and +4 followed busulfan-fludarabine conditioning and a marrow graft. The germline gives CDR1 LGHNA, CDR2 YNFKEQ. CDR3 length equals 19 residues. V lost 1 base to trimming and J lost 0 bases; unmatched junction nucleotides: 12. The assay was immunoSEQ multiplex PCR, and TCRdb's table has in-frame clones only and misses some. This sample has approximately 17,000 clones, each found more than once. This chain joins TRBV4-2 and TRBJ2-7, with 10 bases that match TRBD2. Source: PBMCs, taken after allogeneic stem cell transplant with posttransplant cyclophosphamide. The TCR comes from a female patient in her 30s who received an allogeneic stem cell transplant from a related donor, was CMV-positive, and had no GVHD. Some of the T cells may derive from the graft donor. The DNA of the CDR3 is TGTGCCAGCAGCCAAGTGGCACTAGCGGGACCGGGGAGCTCCTACGAGCAGTACTTC. The encoded protein is CASSQVALAGPGSSYEQYF.